Each of the 21 T cell receptor beta chains below was sequenced from the same sample in a study of T-cell memory formation after mild COVID-19. TCRdb used MiXCR to reprocess the 5' RACE reads, holding one entry per CDR3 protein. The sample lists roughly 180,000 distinct CDR3 sequences, 15% to 20% occurring once. Sequenced input: PBMCs or a T cell subset sorted from them (not recorded which). The source is a man in his late teens or twenties who had mild COVID-19 (a few samples of this study predate the infection). Cell type and time point are not known.

This clonotype was counted between two and nine times. CDR3 protein: CASSAQWGQGPLNEQFF. The CDR3, as DNA: TGTGCCAGCAGCGCCCAGTGGGGACAGGGCCCACTCAATGAGCAGTTCTTC. The V and J genes are TRBV9 and TRBJ2-1; 9 positions agree with TRBD1. This CDR3 is built from 17 residues. Germline CDR1 and CDR2: SGDLS and YYNGEE. V trimming: 3 bases; J trimming: 6 bases; junction bases outside the gene matches: 13.

The rearrangement uses TRBV20-1 and TRBJ2-7, with TRBD1 matching 7 bases. The CDR3 covers 11 residues. The junction had 1 base not matched to a gene; V was cut back by 5 bases and J by 3 bases. CDR1 is DFQATT and CDR2 is SNEGSKA in the germline V gene (reference sequence). The CDR3 reads CSAGDSYEQYV. The CDR3, as DNA: TGCAGTGCTGGGGACAGCTACGAGCAGTACGTC.

The chain combines TRBV6-2 or TRBV6-3 with TRBJ1-1; TRBD1 might be the D (6 bases). The CDR3 contains 16 residues. Germline V CDR1 and CDR2: MNHEY, SVGEGT. The germline V and J ends were trimmed by 5 bases and 0 bases, with 16 bases remaining between them. The CDR3 protein is CASSRVRGPLNTEAFF. The CDR3 nucleotides are TGTGCCAGCAGTAGGGTTCGGGGGCCCTTGAACACTGAAGCTTTCTTT.

The rearrangement links TRBV5-1 to TRBJ2-7; the match to TRBD1 covers 7 bases. With V trimmed by 0 bases and J by 1 base, 1 base remained unmatched. The CDR3 is 14 amino acids. Germline CDR1 and CDR2: SGHRS and YFSETQ. CDR3 protein: CASSLGQGSYEQYV. The CDR3 bases are TGCGCCAGCAGCTTGGGACAGGGATCCTACGAGCAGTACGTC.

J is TRBJ1-5 and V is TRBV30, with TRBD1 identical over 9 bases. CDR1 GTSNPN and CDR2 SVGIG come from the germline V gene (reference sequence). V was clipped by 2 bases and J by 5 bases; unmatched bases: 4. This CDR3 has 14 amino acids. The CDR3 region has the DNA TGTGCCTGGAGTCCACAGGGGGCCGATCAGCCCCAGCATTTT. Protein product: CAWSPQGADQPQHF.

This chain joins TRBV12-3 or TRBV12-4 and TRBJ2-1, with 7 positions matching TRBD1. The CDR3 contains 13 residues. Trimming removed 5 bases from V and 4 bases from J; junction bases left unmatched: 2. CDR3 residues: CASSTGQYNEQFF. Written as DNA, the CDR3 is TGTGCCAGCAGTACGGGACAGTACAATGAGCAGTTCTTC.

The chain couples TRBV4-1 to TRBJ1-2; D gene uncertain. The germline CDR1 and CDR2 sequences are MGHRA and YSYEKL. The CDR3 length is 13 residues. The V gene lost 0 bases and the J gene lost 7 bases, with 9 bases spanning the gap. DNA for the CDR3: TGCGCCAGCAGCCAAGATAGGAGGAGTGGCTACACCTTC. Translating it yields CASSQDRRSGYTF.

This clonotype has just a few counts. V usage is TRBV20-1 and J usage is TRBJ1-1, with unresolved D. V lost 0 bases and J lost 2, with 10 bases in between. The CDR3 runs to 14 residues. Germline loops: CDR1 DFQATT, CDR2 SNEGSKA (reference sequence). CDR3 sequence: CSARESRGNTEAFF. The CDR3 bases are TGCAGTGCTAGAGAATCCCGGGGAAACACTGAAGCTTTCTTT.

The chain uses TRBV7-8 and TRBJ1-3, with TRBD1 identical over 9 bases. Germline CDR1 is SGHVS and CDR2 is FQNEAQ. Trimming at V came to 4 bases and at J to 16 bases, leaving 8 bases not matched to a gene. The CDR3 spans 12 residues. CDR3 in amino acids: CASSWGQGPMYF. In nucleotides, the CDR3 is TGTGCCAGCAGCTGGGGACAGGGCCCTATGTATTTT.

Only a few counts were recorded for this clonotype. The chain carries TRBV5-6 and TRBJ1-1, with D possibly being TRBD1 (5 bases). This CDR3 has 14 amino acids. V shed 6 bases and J shed 4 bases, with 16 bases lying between them. The germline V gene encodes CDR1 SGHDT and CDR2 YYEEEE. CDR3 in DNA: TGTGCCAGCAACCTCCGGGGGACTGGCACTGAAGCTTTCTTT. Its protein is CASNLRGTGTEAFF. The full variable domain, completed using reference TRBV5-6 and TRBJ1-1, is DAGVTQSPTHLIKTRGQQVTLRCSPKSGHDTVSWYQQALGQGPQFIFQYYEEEERQRGNFPDRFSGHQFPNYSSELNVNALLLGDSALYLCASNLRGTGTEAFFGQGTRLTVV.

This rearrangement joins TRBV28 to TRBJ2-2, with a possible D match to TRBD2 (6 bases). V lost 4 bases and J lost 5, with 14 bases in between. Germline CDR1 reads MDHEN; CDR2 reads SYDVKM. The CDR3 covers 15 residues. CDR3 residues: CASSSGTAKTGELFF. The CDR3, as DNA: TGTGCCAGCAGTTCTGGGACTGCTAAAACCGGGGAGCTGTTTTTT. The full variable domain, its missing parts supplied by reference TRBV28 and TRBJ2-2, is DVKVTQSSRYLVKRTGEKVFLECVQDMDHENMFWYRQDPGLGLRLIYFSYDVKMKEKGDIPEGYSVSREKKERFSLILESASTNQTSMYLCASSSGTAKTGELFFGEGSRLTVL.

This clonotype turned up a few times. The V gene is TRBV4-1, the J gene TRBJ2-1; 10 bases map to TRBD2. This CDR3 spans 16 amino acids. Germline values: CDR1 MGHRA, CDR2 YSYEKL. V shed 6 bases and J 6 bases; nucleotides not matched to a gene: 11. Here the CDR3 DNA reads TGCGCCAGCAGACGTGGACCTGAGCGGGGGGGCAATGAGCAGTTCTTC. It encodes CASRRGPERGGNEQFF.

This clonotype was seen a few times. This sequence joins TRBV7-2 and TRBJ1-2; 7 positions agree with TRBD1. Germline loops: CDR1 SGHTA, CDR2 FQGNSA. This CDR3 spans 16 amino acids. V trimming: 5 bases; J trimming: 4 bases; junction bases outside the gene matches: 13. As DNA, the CDR3 is TGTGCCAGCAGCCCCCCGGGCACAGGGGTTCTCTATGGCTACACCTTC. Encoded protein: CASSPPGTGVLYGYTF.

This clonotype has more than one count but fewer than ten. V gene TRBV3-1 combines with J gene TRBJ2-3; maybe TRBD2 (6 bases). The CDR3 spans 16 residues. V lost 3 bases and J lost 8, with 21 bases in between. Germline V gene data show CDR1 as LGHDT and CDR2 as YNNKEL (reference sequence). As DNA, the CDR3 is TGTGCCAGCAGCCATTCCGGGACTTCTCGTTGGGGTACGCAGTATTTT. It translates to CASSHSGTSRWGTQYF.

This clonotype was detected a few times. The V and J genes are TRBV24-1 and TRBJ2-3; maybe TRBD2 (5 bases). CDR3 length equals 13 residues. CDR1 and CDR2 (germline): KGHDR, SFDVKD. Deletions cut 4 bases from V and 3 bases from J, with 7 bases between. CDR3 DNA sequence: TGTGCCACCAGTGACTCGGGGACAGATACGCAGTATTTT. Protein product: CATSDSGTDTQYF.

This clonotype occurred a few times. The chain couples TRBV5-1 to TRBJ2-5, with no clear D. Deletions cut 0 bases from V and 0 bases from J, with 9 bases between. The CDR3 has 15 amino acids. The V gene's germline CDR1 is SGHRS and CDR2 YFSETQ. The CDR3 sequence is CASSLAEANQETQYF. DNA of the CDR3: TGCGCCAGCAGCTTGGCCGAAGCGAACCAAGAGACCCAGTACTTC.

This clonotype was counted between two and nine times. V is TRBV6-6 and J is TRBJ2-1; D is undetermined. CDR3 size: 15 residues. Germline V CDR1 and CDR2: MNHNY, SVGAGI (reference sequence). V dropped 5 bases and J dropped 5 bases, with 16 bases sitting between them. DNA for the CDR3: TGTGCCAGCAGTGGTGCGTTATCGTCCCACAATGAGCAGTTCTTC. It encodes CASSGALSSHNEQFF.

V usage is TRBV7-2 and J usage is TRBJ2-6; 9 nucleotides agree with TRBD2. The trim removed 9 bases at V and 0 bases at J, leaving 9 bases unmatched. Germline loops: CDR1 SGHTA, CDR2 FQGNSA. The CDR3 covers 17 residues. The CDR3: CARPQGSGSSGANVLTF. For the CDR3, the DNA is TGTGCCAGGCCCCAGGGTAGCGGGAGCTCTGGGGCCAACGTCCTGACTTTC. Looking up the rest from reference TRBV7-2 and TRBJ2-6 gives the full variable domain: GAGVSQSPSNKVTEKGKDVELRCDPISGHTALYWYRQSLGQGLEFLIYFQGNSAPDKSGLPSDRFSAERTGGSVSTLTIQRTQQEDSAVYLCARPQGSGSSGANVLTFGAGSRLTVL.

In this sample, this clonotype turned up a few times. The V call is TRBV6-5, the J call TRBJ2-7, with 7 nucleotides matching TRBD2. Trimming took 2 bases from V and 12 from J; bases not matched to a gene: 10. The CDR3 is 13 amino acids. CDR1 is MNHEY and CDR2 is SVGAGI in the germline V gene. The CDR3 sequence is CASSYSGTGGLYV. The CDR3 nucleotides are TGTGCCAGCAGTTACAGCGGGACTGGGGGATTGTACGTC.

This clonotype was recorded many times. The chain recombines TRBV4-2 with TRBJ2-7, with D unresolved. The CDR3 spans 14 residues. The V end lost 0 bases, the J end lost 5 bases, and 11 bases lay between the germline ends. The germline gives CDR1 LGHNA, CDR2 YNFKEQ. The CDR3 DNA is TGTGCCAGCAGCCAAGAGGTAGGGCGCAACGAGCAGTACGTC. Protein sequence: CASSQEVGRNEQYV.

This clonotype was observed a few times. The V call is TRBV5-1, the J call TRBJ2-1; D not resolved. V was cut by 2 bases and J by 2 bases, with 11 bases left in between. The CDR3 has 15 amino acids. The germline CDR1 and CDR2 sequences are SGHRS and YFSETQ. The CDR3 DNA is TGCGCCAGCAGCTTCGGAAGTCGGACCTACAATGAGCAGTTCTTC. This sequence encodes CASSFGSRTYNEQFF.